This T cell receptor beta chain was captured by sequencing in a study of blood T cell repertoires in COVID-19. Study information: The samples span acute and convalescent COVID-19 from the United States, Italy and Spain.

The CDR3 is 15 amino acids. V dropped 0 bases and J dropped 4; count of bases not matched to a gene: 3. The germline V gene encodes CDR1 LGHDT and CDR2 YNNKEL (reference sequence). Per the authors' pipeline: Using reference gene primer amplification, nucleated cell counts were estimated. Clones were sequenced by immunoSEQ multiplex PCR, and TCRdb holds only the in-frame ones, with some missing. The V and J calls and the clone size are those of that table, but D and trimming were determined from the DNA. The sample consists of under 200,000 clones, approximately 92% of them appearing once. The sample comprised peripheral blood. This TCR derives from a man aged 50-59 years with acute or convalescent COVID-19. The chain combines TRBV3-1 (or the pseudogene TRBV3-2) with TRBJ2-1; 7 bases agree with TRBD2. CDR3 DNA: TGTGCCAGCAGCCAAGATCCCGGGGGGTACAATGAGCAGTTCTTC. Translating it yields CASSQDPGGYNEQFF.